This T cell receptor (beta chain) was identified in a study of blood T cells in healthy people across ages. The CDR3 has 16 amino acids. The V gene's germline CDR1 is SGHTA and CDR2 FQGNSA. Sample-barcoded 5' priming and a J-beta primer mix drove a second PCR of about 6 to 12 cycles. In TCRdb, the 5' RACE reads were re-called with MiXCR into one record per CDR3 protein. The sample contains a few hundred thousand distinct CDR3 sequences, 25% to 30% of which appear only once. The authors isolated at least 7 million PBMCs per sample. This sequence was found in a woman in her 70s in good health. The gene calls are TRBV7-2 and TRBJ2-5; weak D call: TRBD2 (6 bases). The end of the DNA aligns better with TRBJ2-7, so the J call may be wrong. The sequencing sample was made of blood. In DNA form, the CDR3 reads TGTGCCAGCAGCTTTAATCCGGGAGCGGGCTCCTACGAGCAGTACTTC. It is translated as CASSFNPGAGSYEQYF.